A selection of T cell receptor beta chains follows, all from one sample in a study of a mutant IDH1 vaccine in newly diagnosed glioma. Their antigens are not known. Repertoires were generated with immunoSEQ multiplex PCR, while TCRdb's copy carries only in-frame clones and drops some. The table records approximately 60,000 clones, around 87% of them present only once. Sample: PBMCs, taken from a glioma patient whose treatment included an IDH1 peptide vaccine. These receptors all come from a man aged 40-50 years with glioma. Both conserved end residues are part of each CDR3. Each record gives: clone size, D gene, V gene, J gene, CDR3 DNA, CDR3 protein. The D gene is left open where the match is weak. Clone size, where shown, is once, few, many, or a class for clones that have expanded.

size: NA
D: NA
V: TRBV11-2
J: TRBJ2-7
DNA: TGTGCCAGCAGCCTGGACGGAATGAGCTCCTACGAGCAGTACTTC
CDR3: CASSLDGMSSYEQYF

size: NA
D: NA
V: TRBV2
J: TRBJ1-1
DNA: TGTGCCAGCATTGGCTTTATGAACACTGAAGCTTTCTTT
CDR3: CASIGFMNTEAFF

size: NA
D: NA
V: TRBV27
J: TRBJ1-2
DNA: TGTGCCAGCAGCCCGTCGGGGGGTCGGCTCTATGGCTACACCTTC
CDR3: CASSPSGGRLYGYTF

size: NA
D: NA
V: TRBV28
J: TRBJ2-5
DNA: TGTGCCAGCAGTCCCACCAGGGTTCAAGAGACCCAGTACTTC
CDR3: CASSPTRVQETQYF

size: NA
D: NA
V: TRBV7-9
J: TRBJ1-2
DNA: TGTGCCAGCAGCTTAGTTTCCGGGGCGAGGAACTATGGCTACACCTTC
CDR3: CASSLVSGARNYGYTF

size: NA
D: NA
V: TRBV29-1
J: TRBJ2-7
DNA: TGCAGCGTTGAAGGGGTGGGCGCCGAGCAGTACTTC
CDR3: CSVEGVGAEQYF

size: once
D: NA
V: TRBV18
J: TRBJ1-4
DNA: TGTGCCAGCTCACCTAAGACCTTGCCTACTAATGAAAAACTGTTTTTT
CDR3: CASSPKTLPTNEKLFF

size: NA
D: NA
V: TRBV7-6
J: TRBJ2-7
DNA: TGTGCCAGCAGCCCAGGGACGGCCACCTACGAGCAGTACTTC
CDR3: CASSPGTATYEQYF

size: once
D: NA
V: TRBV7-3
J: TRBJ2-7
DNA: TGTGCCAGCAGCTTCTCGGGGGCGGGTGAGCAGTACTTC
CDR3: CASSFSGAGEQYF

size: NA
D: TRBD1
V: TRBV6-1
J: TRBJ2-7
DNA: TGTGCCAGCAGAGGACAGGCCGAGGTGCAGTACTTC
CDR3: CASRGQAEVQYF

size: NA
D: NA
V: TRBV15
J: TRBJ2-7
DNA: TGTGCCACCAGCAGAGATGGGGTTACGGCGCGGGACTACGAGCAGTACTTC
CDR3: CATSRDGVTARDYEQYF

size: NA
D: NA
V: TRBV11-2
J: TRBJ1-4
DNA: TGTGCCAGCAGCTGGACCCTGAGAGGGGAAAAACTGTTTTTT
CDR3: CASSWTLRGEKLFF

size: NA
D: TRBD2
V: TRBV6-4
J: TRBJ2-1
DNA: TGTGCCAGCAGTGACTCCGGGACTAGCGAGCAGTTCTTC
CDR3: CASSDSGTSEQFF

size: NA
D: NA
V: TRBV19
J: TRBJ2-2
DNA: TGTGCCAGTAGTTGGGGACCATCCACCGGGGAGCTGTTTTTT
CDR3: CASSWGPSTGELFF

size: NA
D: TRBD1
V: TRBV6-6
J: TRBJ1-5
DNA: TGTGCCAGCGGTCAGGGGGCAAATCAGCCCCAGCATTTT
CDR3: CASGQGANQPQHF

size: few
D: TRBD1
V: TRBV4-1
J: TRBJ1-3
DNA: TGCGCCAGCAGCCTTGACAGGGGGGAAAACACCATATATTTT
CDR3: CASSLDRGENTIYF

size: NA
D: TRBD1
V: TRBV6-5
J: TRBJ2-1
DNA: TGTGCCAGCAGTCTGGACAGGGGACCCCCGAATGAGCAGTTCTTC
CDR3: CASSLDRGPPNEQFF

size: once
D: NA
V: TRBV6-5
J: TRBJ2-3
DNA: TGTGCCAGCAGTTACTCAGGGGGAGCTTCAACAGATACGCAGTATTTT
CDR3: CASSYSGGASTDTQYF

size: NA
D: TRBD2
V: TRBV15
J: TRBJ2-7
DNA: TGTGCCACCAGCAGAGATCAAAGACTAGCGGGAAGGGAGCAGTACTTC
CDR3: CATSRDQRLAGREQYF

size: NA
D: TRBD1
V: TRBV7-2
J: TRBJ1-2
DNA: TGTGCCAGCAGCTTGAGCACAGGGGGCTACTATGGCTACACCTTC
CDR3: CASSLSTGGYYGYTF

size: NA
D: TRBD1
V: TRBV10-1
J: TRBJ1-1
DNA: TGCGCCAGCAGTGAAGCAGGGGGCTTGTTGAACACTGAAGCTTTCTTT
CDR3: CASSEAGGLLNTEAFF

size: NA
D: NA
V: TRBV12-5
J: TRBJ1-1
DNA: TGTGCTAGTGGTTTGGGAGGCACTGAAGCTTTCTTT
CDR3: CASGLGGTEAFF

size: NA
D: TRBD1
V: TRBV4-1
J: TRBJ1-5
DNA: TGCGCCAGCAGCCCTACAGGGGGTAAGCCCCAGCATTTT
CDR3: CASSPTGGKPQHF

size: NA
D: NA
V: TRBV6-5
J: TRBJ2-1
DNA: TGTGCCAGCACCGCGACAGGTTCGTATGAGCAGTTCTTC
CDR3: CASTATGSYEQFF

size: few
D: NA
V: TRBV19
J: TRBJ1-5
DNA: TGTGCCAGTAGTATTTGGGAGGGAAACAATCAGCCCCAGCATTTT
CDR3: CASSIWEGNNQPQHF

size: NA
D: NA
V: TRBV18
J: TRBJ2-7
DNA: TGTGCCAGCTCACCACTTAGCGGCCTGACCTACGAGCAGTACTTC
CDR3: CASSPLSGLTYEQYF

size: NA
D: NA
V: TRBV27
J: TRBJ1-1
DNA: TGTGCCAGCAGTCCGACCTGGGCGGACTCTGAAGCTTTCTTT
CDR3: CASSPTWADSEAFF

size: NA
D: NA
V: TRBV7-9
J: TRBJ2-5
DNA: TGTGCCAGCAGCTTACGGGCGGGGAATATAGAGACCCAGTACTTC
CDR3: CASSLRAGNIETQYF

size: NA
D: NA
V: TRBV7-8
J: TRBJ2-7
DNA: TGTGCCAGCGGCCCCCTAGGGTCCTACGAGCAGTACTTC
CDR3: CASGPLGSYEQYF

size: NA
D: NA
V: TRBV27
J: TRBJ2-7
DNA: TGTGCCAGCAGTTTAGGAGCCCCGACCTACGAGCAGTACTTC
CDR3: CASSLGAPTYEQYF

size: NA
D: TRBD1
V: TRBV4-1
J: TRBJ1-1
DNA: TGCGCCAGCAGCTTTCGGACAGGGAACACTGAAGCTTTCTTT
CDR3: CASSFRTGNTEAFF

size: NA
D: TRBD1
V: TRBV6-1
J: TRBJ1-2
DNA: TGTGCCAGCAGTGAATACAGGGGGTATGGCTACACCTTC
CDR3: CASSEYRGYGYTF

size: NA
D: TRBD1
V: TRBV11-2
J: TRBJ2-7
DNA: TGTGCCAGCAGCGCAACACAGGGGGCCTACGAGCAGTACTTC
CDR3: CASSATQGAYEQYF

size: NA
D: NA
V: TRBV5-6
J: TRBJ2-2
DNA: TGTGCCAGCAGCCCCCGGACCGGGGAGCTGTTTTTT
CDR3: CASSPRTGELFF

size: NA
D: TRBD2
V: TRBV27
J: TRBJ2-5
DNA: TGTGCCACCCGGGGGGGGCTTGGTTACCAAGAGACCCAGTACTTC
CDR3: CATRGGLGYQETQYF

size: once
D: NA
V: TRBV5-1
J: TRBJ1-2
DNA: TGCGCCAGCACTCTCGGCACGGGAGCCTATGGCTACACCTTC
CDR3: CASTLGTGAYGYTF

size: NA
D: NA
V: TRBV29-1
J: TRBJ1-3
DNA: TGCAGCGTTGTCTGGGGTTCTGGAAACACCATATATTTT
CDR3: CSVVWGSGNTIYF

size: NA
D: NA
V: TRBV4-1
J: TRBJ1-5
DNA: TGCGCCAGCAGCCAAGATTGGCAGAATCAGCCCCAGCATTTT
CDR3: CASSQDWQNQPQHF

size: NA
D: TRBD2
V: TRBV28
J: TRBJ2-7
DNA: TGTGCCAGCAGAAAGCTAGCGGGAATCGCCTACGAGCAGTACTTC
CDR3: CASRKLAGIAYEQYF

size: NA
D: NA
V: TRBV6-5
J: TRBJ2-5
DNA: TGTGCCAGCAGATCCTCAGGGGGAGGAGAGACCCAGTACTTC
CDR3: CASRSSGGGETQYF